Listed here are 15 T cell receptor beta chains from one sample, sequenced in a study of T cells in Graves' hyperthyroidism and ophthalmopathy. The CDR3 regions of TCR beta were amplified from RNA transcripts. The study used the HTBI primer set for a first-round RT-PCR of the TCR CDR3. MiXCR, applied by TCRdb to the multiplex PCR reads, yields one record per CDR3 protein. The sample yields approximately 600,000 distinct CDR3 sequences, about a fifth seen once. The specimen was blood. The receptors here all came from a man between 25 and 39 years old with Graves' ophthalmopathy.

The CDR3 coding sequence is TGTGCCAGCGGGACTTTGGATCAGCCCCAGCATTTT. Encoded protein: CASGTLDQPQHF. The V call is TRBV27, the J call TRBJ1-5, with a weak D call TRBD1 (5 bases). V dropped 8 bases and J dropped 5 bases, with 10 bases sitting between them. This CDR3 is built from 12 residues. Germline V gene data show CDR1 as MNHEY and CDR2 as SMNVEV (reference sequence).

This clonotype was counted many times. The rearrangement links TRBV10-3 to TRBJ2-5; a possible D gene is TRBD2 (5 bases). The CDR3 runs to 17 residues. CDR1 and CDR2 from the germline V gene are ENHRY and SYGVKD. With 2 bases removed from V and 0 bases from J, the gap between germline ends came to 16 bases. The CDR3 DNA sequence: TGTGCCATCAGTGAGCCCCGGATAGCGCCGAACCAAGAGACCCAGTACTTC. Translating gives CAISEPRIAPNQETQYF.

This clonotype was observed once. The rearrangement uses TRBV4-2 and TRBJ2-7; TRBD2 aligns across 13 bases. The CDR3 length is 17 residues. V dropped 1 base and J dropped 7; count of bases not matched to a gene: 10. CDR1 and CDR2 (germline): LGHNA, YNFKEQ. The CDR3 DNA is TGTGCCAGCAGCCAAGCCCACGGACTAGCGGGAGCGGATGAGCAGTACTTC. This translates into CASSQAHGLAGADEQYF.

This clonotype appeared a few times. The rearrangement joins TRBV2 to TRBJ1-4, with D hard to call. The ends were cut back, 8 bases at V and 8 bases at J, with 15 bases in the middle. The germline V gene encodes CDR1 SNHLY and CDR2 FYNNEI. The CDR3 has 13 residues. CDR3 sequence (DNA): TGTGCCAGCTACCGGGCAGAGGGAGAAAAACTGTTTTTT. Amino acid sequence: CASYRAEGEKLFF.

The rearrangement joins TRBV10-2 to TRBJ2-5, with D possibly TRBD2 on 6 matching bases. This CDR3 region has 15 residues. The germline V and J ends were trimmed by 7 bases and 5 bases, with 20 bases remaining between them. Germline loops: CDR1 WSHSY, CDR2 SAAADI. CDR3 nucleotide sequence: TGCGCCAGCACCTTGGGACTTACTTCCCGGGAGACCCAGTACTTC. This gives the protein CASTLGLTSRETQYF.

This clonotype was observed many times. The V and J genes are TRBV28 and TRBJ2-3; 9 nucleotides line up with TRBD1. J lost 4 bases, V lost 6 bases, and 8 bases had no gene match. Germline loops: CDR1 MDHEN, CDR2 SYDVKM. The CDR3 spans 15 residues. CDR3 coding DNA: TGTGCCAGCAGCCCACCACAGGGGGCGGCAGATACGCAGTATTTT. It codes for CASSPPQGAADTQYF.

This clonotype has at least ten counts. V usage is TRBV18 and J usage is TRBJ1-5, with D maybe TRBD1 (6 bases). There are 15 residues in the CDR3. From germline, CDR1 is KGHSH and CDR2 LQKENI. V was clipped by 3 bases and J by 2 bases, with 11 bases between them. The DNA of the CDR3 is TGTGCCAGCTCACCGACAGGCCGGGGCAATCAGCCCCAGCATTTT. This gives the protein CASSPTGRGNQPQHF.

The sample holds many counts of this clonotype. V and J are TRBV20-1 and TRBJ2-2; 8 positions match TRBD2. The CDR3 has 17 amino acids. CDR1 and CDR2 (germline): DFQATT, SNEGSKA (reference sequence). The V and J ends lost 4 bases and 4 bases, in that order; junction bases with no gene match: 14. CDR3 coding DNA: TGCAGTGCTACCGGGTACCAGCGGGAGAGGTTCACCGGGGAGCTGTTTTTT. This codes for CSATGYQRERFTGELFF.

CDR3 bases: TGTGCCAGCAGTGACCGGGTTCACAAAAACATTCAGTACTTC. This gives the protein CASSDRVHKNIQYF. The gene calls are TRBV25-1 and TRBJ2-4; D is unresolved. Germline loops: CDR1 MGHDK, CDR2 SYGVNS. The V end lost 3 bases, the J end lost 3 bases, and 9 bases lay between the germline ends. The CDR3 totals 14 residues.

This clonotype was seen a few times. V is TRBV7-2 and J is TRBJ2-3, with no clear D. The CDR3 contains 16 residues. With 3 bases removed from V and 0 bases from J, the gap between germline ends came to 13 bases. Germline CDR1 and CDR2: SGHTA and FQGNSA. Written as DNA, the CDR3 is TGTGCCAGCAGCTTGAGAGGTAGGAAGAGCACAGATACGCAGTATTTT. Translation: CASSLRGRKSTDTQYF.

This clonotype was observed a few times. The V call is TRBV5-6, the J call TRBJ1-2, with D hard to call. Germline CDR1 and CDR2: SGHDT and YYEEEE. Trimming left V 0 bases short and J 2 bases short, with 11 bases between. The CDR3 loop spans 15 amino acids. CDR3 in amino acids: CASSLVEEENYGYTF. DNA for the CDR3: TGTGCCAGCAGCTTGGTGGAGGAGGAGAACTATGGCTACACCTTC.

This clonotype was seen only a few times. The genes are TRBV20-1 and TRBJ1-1; D not resolved. This CDR3 contains 12 residues. V lost 5 bases to trimming and J lost 4 bases, with 11 bases between them. CDR1 and CDR2 from the germline V gene are DFQATT and SNEGSKA (reference sequence). Written as DNA, the CDR3 is TGCAGTGCTTTCGGGTTAACCACTGAAGCTTTCTTT. Its translation: CSAFGLTTEAFF.

Concerning this clonotype itself: Since a much larger clone is just one base distant, this may be a read error. The rearrangement links TRBV28 to TRBJ2-5; 11 bases line up with TRBD1. J gave up 9 bases and V 8 bases, and 8 bases lay outside the gene matches. This CDR3 contains 13 residues. Looked up from germline, CDR1 is MDHEN and CDR2 is SYDVKM. For the CDR3, the DNA is TGTGCCAGCCGGACAGGGGGCCGGGAGGCCCAGTACTTC. Its translation: CASRTGGREAQYF.

Concerning this clonotype itself: A much larger clone lies a single base off, so this may be a read error. The J gene is TRBJ1-2, the V gene TRBV7-2, with a possible D match to TRBD1 (5 bases). Germline V lookup: CDR1 SGHTA, CDR2 FQGNSA. The CDR3 is made up of 13 amino acids. In nucleotides, the CDR3 is TGTGCCGGCAGCGGGGGGACGTTGTATGGCTACACCTTC. It codes for CAGSGGTLYGYTF.

This clonotype showed up just a few times. The V call is TRBV7-6, the J call TRBJ2-1, with 10 bases matching TRBD1. J gave up 5 bases and V 1 base, and 5 bases lay outside the gene matches. The CDR3 consists of 16 residues. CDR1 is SGHVS and CDR2 is FNYEAQ in the germline V gene. CDR3: CASSLGGQGIHNEQFF. The CDR3, as DNA: TGTGCCAGCAGCTTAGGGGGACAGGGGATCCACAATGAGCAGTTCTTC. Based on the CDR3 plus reference TRBV7-6 and TRBJ2-1, the full variable domain is GAGVSQSPRYKVTKRGQDVALRCDPISGHVSLYWYRQALGQGPEFLTYFNYEAQQDKSGLPNDRFSAERPEGSISTLTIQRTEQRDSAMYRCASSLGGQGIHNEQFFGPGTRLTVL.